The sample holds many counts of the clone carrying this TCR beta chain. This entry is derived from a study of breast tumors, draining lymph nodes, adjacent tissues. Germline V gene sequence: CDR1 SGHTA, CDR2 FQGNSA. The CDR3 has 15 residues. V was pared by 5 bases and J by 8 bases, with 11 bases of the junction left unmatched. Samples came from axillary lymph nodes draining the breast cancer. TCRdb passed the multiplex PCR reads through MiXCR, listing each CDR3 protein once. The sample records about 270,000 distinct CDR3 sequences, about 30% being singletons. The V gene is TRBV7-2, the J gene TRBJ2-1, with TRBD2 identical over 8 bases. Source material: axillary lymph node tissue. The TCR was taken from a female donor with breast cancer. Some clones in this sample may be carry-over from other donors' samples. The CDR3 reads CASSLDGRARDEQFF. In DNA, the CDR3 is TGTGCCAGCAGCCTGGACGGGAGGGCCCGGGATGAGCAGTTCTTC. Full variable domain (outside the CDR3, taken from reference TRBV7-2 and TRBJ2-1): GAGVSQSPSNKVTEKGKDVELRCDPISGHTALYWYRQSLGQGLEFLIYFQGNSAPDKSGLPSDRFSAERTGGSVSTLTIQRTQQEDSAVYLCASSLDGRARDEQFFGPGTRLTVL.